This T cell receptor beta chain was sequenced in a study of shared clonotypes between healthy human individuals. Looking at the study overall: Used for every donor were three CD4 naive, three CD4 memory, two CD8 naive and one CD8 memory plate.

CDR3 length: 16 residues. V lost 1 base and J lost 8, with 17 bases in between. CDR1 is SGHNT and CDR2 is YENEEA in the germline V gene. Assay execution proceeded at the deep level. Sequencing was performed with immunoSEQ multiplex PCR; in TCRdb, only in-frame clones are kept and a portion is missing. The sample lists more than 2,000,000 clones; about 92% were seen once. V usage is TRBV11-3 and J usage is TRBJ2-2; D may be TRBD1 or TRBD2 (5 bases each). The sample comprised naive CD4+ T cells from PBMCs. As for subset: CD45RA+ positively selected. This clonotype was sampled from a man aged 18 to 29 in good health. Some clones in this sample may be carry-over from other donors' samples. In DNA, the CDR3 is TGTGCCAGCAGCTTAGTAGGGACCCAGGGATCTGGGGAGCTGTTTTTT. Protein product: CASSLVGTQGSGELFF.